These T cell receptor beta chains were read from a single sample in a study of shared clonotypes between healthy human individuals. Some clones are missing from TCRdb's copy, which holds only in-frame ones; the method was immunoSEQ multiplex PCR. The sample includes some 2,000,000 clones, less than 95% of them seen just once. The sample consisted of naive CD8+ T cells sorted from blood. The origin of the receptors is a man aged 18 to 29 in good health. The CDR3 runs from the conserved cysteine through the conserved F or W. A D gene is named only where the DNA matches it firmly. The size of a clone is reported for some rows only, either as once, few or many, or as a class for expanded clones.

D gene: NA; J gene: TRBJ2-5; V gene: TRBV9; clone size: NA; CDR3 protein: CASSSPGVGETQYF; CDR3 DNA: TGTGCCAGCAGCTCGCCAGGGGTGGGAGAGACCCAGTACTTC
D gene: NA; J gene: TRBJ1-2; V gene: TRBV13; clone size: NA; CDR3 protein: CASSLEGSPNYGYTF; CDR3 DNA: TGTGCCAGCAGCCTTGAAGGTAGCCCTAACTATGGCTACACCTTC
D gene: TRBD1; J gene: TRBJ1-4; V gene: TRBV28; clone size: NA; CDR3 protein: CASSLGQGEDDEKLFF; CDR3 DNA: TGTGCCAGCAGTCTTGGACAGGGGGAGGATGATGAAAAACTGTTTTTT
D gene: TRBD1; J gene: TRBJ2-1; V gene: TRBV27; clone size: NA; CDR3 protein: CASSDRAYNEQFF; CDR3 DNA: TGTGCCAGCAGTGACAGGGCCTACAATGAGCAGTTCTTC
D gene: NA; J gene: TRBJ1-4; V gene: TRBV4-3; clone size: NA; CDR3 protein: CASSQDLGDGLFF; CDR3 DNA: TGCGCCAGCAGCCAAGATTTGGGGGACGGACTGTTTTTT
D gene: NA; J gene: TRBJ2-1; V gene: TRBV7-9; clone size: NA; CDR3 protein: CASSLGGSYNEQFF; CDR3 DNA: TGTGCCAGCAGCTTAGGGGGATCCTACAATGAGCAGTTCTTC
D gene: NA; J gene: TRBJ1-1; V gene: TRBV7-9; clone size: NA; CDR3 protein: CATEPGHPPRDAFF; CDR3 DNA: TGTGCCACAGAACCGGGACACCCTCCAAGAGATGCTTTCTTT
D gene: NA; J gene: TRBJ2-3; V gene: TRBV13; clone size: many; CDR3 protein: CASSLGNELGAEDTQYF; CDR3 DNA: TGTGCCAGCAGCTTAGGGAATGAACTGGGGGCTGAAGATACGCAGTATTTT
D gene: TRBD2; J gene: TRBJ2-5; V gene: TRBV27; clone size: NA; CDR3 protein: CASSRLAGWKETQYF; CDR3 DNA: TGTGCCAGCAGTCGTTTAGCGGGATGGAAAGAGACCCAGTACTTC
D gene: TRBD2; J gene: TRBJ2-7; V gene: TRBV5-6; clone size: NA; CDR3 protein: CASSPWDYTYEQYF; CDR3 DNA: TGTGCCAGCAGCCCCTGGGACTATACCTACGAGCAGTACTTC